These 11 T cell receptor beta chains came from one sample sequenced in a study of T cells in Graves' hyperthyroidism and ophthalmopathy. Amplification targeted TCR beta CDR3 regions from RNA transcripts. Initially, a first-round RT-PCR of the TCR CDR3 employed the HTBI primer set. Using its own MiXCR run on the multiplex PCR reads, TCRdb lists one record per CDR3 protein. The profile shows fewer than 250,000 distinct CDR3 sequences, 24% of them singletons. The specimen was blood. The receptors stem from a woman aged 35 to 49 with Graves' ophthalmopathy.

About this clonotype: Mismatch with germline at one junction end may stem from a read error. The chain combines TRBV2 with TRBJ2-5, with TRBD2 identical over 11 bases. The germline gives CDR1 SNHLY, CDR2 FYNNEI. The CDR3 totals 16 residues. The chain's CDR3 is CANSGGTSGIQETQYF. The CDR3 DNA is TGTGCCAACAGTGGGGGGACTAGCGGCATACAAGAGACCCAGTACTTC.

The rearrangement links TRBV7-9 to TRBJ2-7; a possible D gene is TRBD2 (5 bases). CDR1 is SEHNR and CDR2 is FQNEAQ in the germline V gene (reference sequence). V gave up 0 bases and J gave up 10 bases, with 13 bases separating them. This CDR3 is built from 13 residues. The CDR3 reads CASSLAAGGFQYF. The CDR3 nucleotides are TGTGCCAGCAGCTTAGCGGCTGGAGGATTCCAGTACTTC.

This clonotype was seen repeatedly, ten times or more. The genes are TRBV6-1 and TRBJ1-5, with no clear D. The CDR3 runs 17 residues. Germline V gene sequence: CDR1 MNHNS, CDR2 SASEGT. V lost 6 bases, J lost 0 bases, and 18 bases lay in between. The CDR3 region has the DNA TGTGCCAGCAGCCCTGGTTGGGAGGGTTATAGCAATCAGCCCCAGCATTTT. It translates to CASSPGWEGYSNQPQHF.

In this sample, this clonotype turned up many times. The J gene is TRBJ1-1, the V gene TRBV6-5, with a tentative D call TRBD1 (5 bases). CDR3 size: 14 residues. CDR1 and CDR2 (germline): MNHEY, SVGAGI. Trimming shortened V by 5 bases and J by 0 bases, and 10 bases separated the two germline ends. The CDR3 nucleotides read TGTGCCAGCAGTAGGCAGGGATTGAACACTGAAGCTTTCTTT. Residues: CASSRQGLNTEAFF.

Of note for this clonotype: This clone may be a read error of a much larger clone one base away. This chain joins TRBV2 and TRBJ2-5; D possibly corresponds to TRBD2 (6 bases). The CDR3 is 13 residues long. Trimming took off 7 bases at V and 4 bases at J, with 13 bases between the two ends. CDR1 and CDR2 (germline): SNHLY, FYNNEI. For the CDR3, the DNA is TGTGCCAGCACCCAATTGGGGGGAGAGACCCAGTACTTC. Translation gives CASTQLGGETQYF.

In its sample, this clonotype was seen once. The V gene is TRBV24-1, the J gene TRBJ1-1; TRBD1 matches at 9 bases. CDR3 length equals 18 residues. J lost 0 bases, V lost 6 bases, and 13 bases had no gene match. CDR1 is KGHDR, CDR2 SFDVKD, per germline. The CDR3 here is CATSSTGGEGGMNTEAFF. CDR3 nucleotide sequence: TGTGCCACCAGTTCCACAGGGGGCGAAGGAGGAATGAACACTGAAGCTTTCTTT.

CDR3 sequence (DNA): TGCAGTGCTAGGACCAGGAGGGGGATCTCCGAGCAGTACTTC. It specifies CSARTRRGISEQYF. V is TRBV20-1 and J is TRBJ2-7; D may match TRBD1 or TRBD2 (6 bases each). Trimming left V 3 bases short and J 6 bases short, with 18 bases between. Germline values: CDR1 DFQATT, CDR2 SNEGSKA (reference sequence). This CDR3 contains 14 residues.

This clonotype has a count of ten or more. The chain has TRBV2 and TRBJ2-3; TRBD2 aligns across 10 bases. CDR3 length equals 16 residues. CDR1 is SNHLY and CDR2 is FYNNEI in the germline V gene. After removal of 6 bases from V and 4 bases from J, the junction contained 10 bases not matched to a gene. CDR3 coding DNA: TGTGCCAGCAGCTCCTTTTTGGGGACTAGCGCAGATACGCAGTATTTT. Translating it yields CASSSFLGTSADTQYF.

In regard to this clonotype: A junction end diverges from the germline sequence, so it may reflect a read error. The rearrangement links TRBV6-2 or TRBV6-3 to TRBJ1-2, with a weak D call TRBD1 (5 bases). CDR1 and CDR2 from the germline V gene are MNHEY and SVGEGT. The CDR3 extends over 12 amino acids. The CDR3 coding sequence is TGTGTCAGCAGTCACGGGGGTAATGGCTACACCTTC. This gives the protein CVSSHGGNGYTF.

Ten or more counts support this clonotype. This clone may be a read error of a much larger clone one base away. The CDR3 ends on some other residue instead of the conserved phenylalanine or tryptophan, so this is likely a read error. This chain links TRBV19 with TRBJ1-1; no firm D call. The V and J ends lost 4 bases and 0 bases respectively, with 6 bases between them. CDR1 is LNHDA and CDR2 is SQIVND in the germline V gene (reference sequence). The CDR3 sequence is 13 residues long. The CDR3 DNA follows: TGTGCCAGTAGTAAGACGGTGAACACTGAAGCTTTCCTT. This encodes CASSKTVNTEAFL.

CDR3 nucleotide sequence: TGTGCCAGCATCTCGCGGGACAGGGATAATTCACCCCTCCACTTT. It yields the protein CASISRDRDNSPLHF. The chain uses TRBV2 and TRBJ1-6, with 9 positions matching TRBD1. Germline CDR1 reads SNHLY; CDR2 reads FYNNEI. This CDR3 is 15 amino acids long. The V gene end was trimmed by 7 bases and the J gene end by 5 bases; junction bases not matched to a gene: 6. Combining the CDR3 with reference TRBV2 and TRBJ1-6 gives the whole variable domain EPEVTQTPSHQVTQMGQEVILRCVPISNHLYFYWYRQILGQKVEFLVSFYNNEISEKSEIFDDQFSVERPDGSNFTLKIRSTKLEDSAMYFCASISRDRDNSPLHFGNGTRLTVT.